Listed below are T cell receptor beta chains from one sample, sequenced in a study of blood T cell repertoires in COVID-19. Assay: immunoSEQ multiplex PCR; the TCRdb copy retains only in-frame clones and omits some. The sample has tens of thousands of clones, 86% seen once. Sequenced input: peripheral blood. The source of these receptors is a man aged 45-65 years with active or convalescent COVID-19. CDR3s include the opening cysteine and the closing phenylalanine or tryptophan. The order of the fields is CDR3 protein, CDR3 DNA, J gene, clone size, CDR3 length, V gene, D gene. D genes are given only for firm matches. Clone size is shown for a subset of rows, as once, few, many or a class of expanded clone.

CASRAGDQPQHF TGTGCCAGCAGGGCGGGTGATCAGCCCCAGCATTTT TRBJ1-5 NA 12 TRBV6-6 NA
CASSQGLQGNTIYF TGTGCCAGCAGCCAAGGATTACAGGGCAACACCATATATTTT TRBJ1-3 NA 14 TRBV3-1/TRBV3-2 NA
CAWSSRNNQPQHF TGTGCCTGGAGTTCCAGGAACAATCAGCCCCAGCATTTT TRBJ1-5 NA 13 TRBV30 NA
CASRRGLSRGPLQEDNEQFF TGTGCCAGCAGGAGGGGTTTGAGCAGGGGGCCCTTACAGGAGGACAATGAGCAGTTCTTC TRBJ2-1 NA 20 TRBV27 TRBD1
CASSEIGGLSDTQYF TGTGCCAGCAGTGAAATTGGGGGCTTATCAGATACGCAGTATTTT TRBJ2-3 NA 15 TRBV6-1 NA
CASSQNIREYNEQFF TGTGCCAGCAGCCAAAATATTAGGGAGTACAATGAGCAGTTCTTC TRBJ2-1 NA 15 TRBV3-1/TRBV3-2 NA
CASSVGAGRAETQYF TGTGCCAGCAGCGTAGGGGCCGGGAGGGCGGAGACCCAGTACTTC TRBJ2-5 NA 15 TRBV9 TRBD2
CASSPLDGNQPQHF TGTGCCAGCAGCCCCTTAGACGGGAATCAGCCCCAGCATTTT TRBJ1-5 NA 14 TRBV7-9 NA
CASRSQRGTQETQYF TGTGCCAGCAGATCTCAACGGGGGACTCAAGAGACCCAGTACTTC TRBJ2-5 NA 15 TRBV6-5 NA
CASSEYGTGYNEQFF TGTGCCAGCAGTGAATACGGGACAGGGTACAATGAGCAGTTCTTC TRBJ2-1 NA 15 TRBV25-1 TRBD1
CASSMGSGGTDTQYF TGTGCCAGTAGTATGGGTAGCGGGGGCACAGATACGCAGTATTTT TRBJ2-3 few 15 TRBV19 TRBD2
CASSETSANTGELFF TGTGCCAGCAGTGAAACTAGCGCGAACACCGGGGAGCTGTTTTTT TRBJ2-2 NA 15 TRBV2 TRBD2
CAWSFQDSGNTF TGTGCCTGGAGTTTTCAGGACAGCGGGAACACCTTC TRBJ1-2 NA 12 TRBV30 NA
CASSFSGPEEDTQYF TGTGCCAGCAGCTTTAGCGGGCCCGAGGAAGATACGCAGTATTTT TRBJ2-3 NA 15 TRBV7-8 TRBD2
CASSTFGTGAVDTQYF TGTGCCAGTAGCACCTTTGGGACAGGAGCTGTGGATACGCAGTATTTT TRBJ2-3 NA 16 TRBV19 TRBD1
CASSLSGQSYGYTF TGTGCCAGCAGTTTATCGGGACAGTCATATGGCTACACCTTC TRBJ1-2 NA 14 TRBV27 TRBD1
CASSLGTFYEQYF TGTGCCAGCAGCTTAGGGACTTTCTACGAGCAGTACTTC TRBJ2-7 NA 13 TRBV7-6 NA
CASSLDRGETFTDTQYF TGTGCCAGCAGCTTGGATCGGGGGGAAACATTCACAGATACGCAGTATTTT TRBJ2-3 NA 17 TRBV5-8 TRBD2
CASSLDLGGLAGKETQYF TGTGCCAGCAGCTTAGATCTCGGGGGACTAGCGGGGAAAGAGACCCAGTACTTC TRBJ2-5 NA 18 TRBV11-2 TRBD2
CASSPGRGAKAFF TGTGCCAGCAGTCCCGGACGGGGGGCAAAAGCTTTCTTT TRBJ1-1 NA 13 TRBV7-9 NA
CASSWGTGGMNTEAFF TGTGCCAGTAGTTGGGGGACAGGGGGTATGAACACTGAAGCTTTCTTT TRBJ1-1 NA 16 TRBV19 TRBD1
CASSSSTGLRYNSPLHF TGTGCCAGCAGCTCCTCGACAGGCCTACGATATAATTCACCCCTCCACTTT TRBJ1-6 NA 17 TRBV7-9 NA
CASSLTGSGYGYTF TGTGCCAGCAGCTTGACAGGGAGTGGGTATGGCTACACCTTC TRBJ1-2 NA 14 TRBV7-2 TRBD1
CASNSGDTDTQYF TGTGCCAGTAATAGCGGGGATACAGATACGCAGTATTTT TRBJ2-3 few 13 TRBV19 TRBD2
CASSDTTGNIQYF TGTGCCAGCAGCGATACGACGGGGAACATTCAGTACTTC TRBJ2-4 NA 13 TRBV5-8 NA
CAWETGTGSFEQYF TGTGCCTGGGAAACCGGGACAGGGTCTTTCGAGCAGTACTTC TRBJ2-7 NA 14 TRBV30 TRBD1
CASTGGNGANVLTF TGTGCCAGCACCGGGGGGAATGGGGCCAACGTCCTGACTTTC TRBJ2-6 NA 14 TRBV7-2 TRBD2
CASRDEQGARGYTF TGTGCCAGTAGAGACGAACAGGGGGCGCGTGGCTACACCTTC TRBJ1-2 NA 14 TRBV19 TRBD1
CASSLTVGGETQYF TGTGCCAGCAGCTTGACTGTGGGAGGAGAGACCCAGTACTTC TRBJ2-5 NA 14 TRBV5-6 NA
CASSQVQLNQPQHF TGCGCCAGCAGCCAAGTACAGTTGAATCAGCCCCAGCATTTT TRBJ1-5 NA 14 TRBV4-1 NA
CASSLPRGPHEQYF TGTGCCAGCAGCTTACCCAGGGGTCCCCACGAGCAGTACTTC TRBJ2-7 NA 14 TRBV7-6 NA
CASSSTSGSYEQYF TGTGCCAGCAGCTCGACTAGCGGGAGCTACGAGCAGTACTTC TRBJ2-7 few 14 TRBV5-4 TRBD2
CATSQSSGGYNFLEAFF TGTGCCACCAGCCAGAGTTCAGGGGGGTACAACTTTCTCGAAGCTTTCTTT TRBJ1-1 NA 17 TRBV15 TRBD1
CASSLEGGQSSNQPQHF TGCGCCAGCAGCTTGGAGGGGGGACAGTCAAGCAATCAGCCCCAGCATTTT TRBJ1-5 NA 17 TRBV5-1 TRBD1
CASSHDLAGGYEQYF TGTGCCAGCAGCCACGACCTAGCGGGGGGCTACGAGCAGTACTTC TRBJ2-7 NA 15 TRBV5-4 TRBD2
CASSDRGSGNTIYF TGTGCCAGCAGCGACAGGGGGTCTGGAAACACCATATATTTT TRBJ1-3 once 14 TRBV11-3 TRBD1
CASSIGQGSGNQPQHF TGTGCCAGTAGTATAGGCCAGGGGTCGGGCAATCAGCCCCAGCATTTT TRBJ1-5 once 16 TRBV19 NA